This TCR beta chain was observed in a study of cytomegalovirus exposure and HLA in healthy donors. This CDR3 spans 17 amino acids. Trimming took 0 bases from V and 3 from J; bases not matched to a gene: 6. Germline assignment: CDR1 SGHRS and CDR2 YFSETQ. PCR was performed using 60 Vbeta and 13 Jbeta primers. Only in-frame clones appear in the TCRdb table, and some are missing; sequencing was by immunoSEQ multiplex PCR. The sample lists about 150,000 clones; nearly 80% were seen once. Sequencing input: PBMCs. This rearrangement joins TRBV5-1 to TRBJ2-1; 10 bases line up with TRBD2. This receptor was obtained from a man aged 35-49 years in good health and CMV-seropositive. CDR3 sequence: CASSLGTASGSYNEQFF. In DNA form, the CDR3 reads TGCGCCAGCAGCTTGGGGACAGCTAGCGGGAGCTACAATGAGCAGTTCTTC.